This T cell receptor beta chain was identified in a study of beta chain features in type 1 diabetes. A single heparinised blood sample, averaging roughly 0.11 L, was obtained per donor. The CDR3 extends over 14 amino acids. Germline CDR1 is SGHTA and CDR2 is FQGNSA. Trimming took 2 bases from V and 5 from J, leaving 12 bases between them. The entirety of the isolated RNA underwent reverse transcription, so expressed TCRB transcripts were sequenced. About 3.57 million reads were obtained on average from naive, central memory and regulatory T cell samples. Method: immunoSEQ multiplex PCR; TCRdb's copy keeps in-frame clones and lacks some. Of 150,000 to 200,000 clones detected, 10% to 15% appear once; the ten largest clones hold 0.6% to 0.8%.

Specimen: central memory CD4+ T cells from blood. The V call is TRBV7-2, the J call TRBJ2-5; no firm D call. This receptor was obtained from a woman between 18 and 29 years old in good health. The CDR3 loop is CASSLSAYRETQYF. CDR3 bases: TGTGCCAGCAGCTTATCTGCCTACCGGGAGACCCAGTACTTC.